The clone carrying this T cell receptor (beta chain) was observed a handful of times. As yet, its antigen is unknown. The authors extracted at least 5.5 micrograms of total RNA per sample. The data originate from a study of blood T cells in healthy people across ages. Findings of the study overall: Significant beta diversity loss was already apparent by age 40, declining roughly linearly.

Sample-barcoded 5' priming and a J-beta primer mix drove a second PCR of about 6 to 11 cycles. TCRdb fed the 5' RACE reads into MiXCR, producing one record per CDR3 protein. The sample includes roughly 570,000 distinct CDR3 sequences, roughly 29% of them seen just once. The germline V and J ends were trimmed by 2 bases and 7 bases, with 11 bases remaining between them. Per germline, CDR1 MNHNY and CDR2 SVGAGI (reference sequence). The CDR3 sequence is 14 residues long. The sequence was collected from a woman between 65 and 79 years old in good health. This chain links TRBV6-6 with TRBJ2-2, with unresolved D. The sequencing sample was made of blood. The CDR3 bases are TGTGCCAGCAGTTACGGCCTCACGAACGGGGAGCTGTTTTTT. Translation gives CASSYGLTNGELFF.